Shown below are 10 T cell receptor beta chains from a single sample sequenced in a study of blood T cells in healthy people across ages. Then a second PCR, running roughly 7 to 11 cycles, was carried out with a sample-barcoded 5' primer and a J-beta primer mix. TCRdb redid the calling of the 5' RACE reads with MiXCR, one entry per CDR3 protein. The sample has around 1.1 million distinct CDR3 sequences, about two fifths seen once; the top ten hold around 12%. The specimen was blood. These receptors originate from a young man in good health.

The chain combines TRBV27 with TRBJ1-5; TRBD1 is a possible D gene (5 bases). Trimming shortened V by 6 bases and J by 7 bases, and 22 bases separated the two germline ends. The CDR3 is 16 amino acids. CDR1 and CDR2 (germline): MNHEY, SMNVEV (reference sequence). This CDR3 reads CASRASVRGWGQPQHF. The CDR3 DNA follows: TGTGCCAGCAGGGCCTCGGTTAGGGGATGGGGGCAGCCCCAGCATTTT.

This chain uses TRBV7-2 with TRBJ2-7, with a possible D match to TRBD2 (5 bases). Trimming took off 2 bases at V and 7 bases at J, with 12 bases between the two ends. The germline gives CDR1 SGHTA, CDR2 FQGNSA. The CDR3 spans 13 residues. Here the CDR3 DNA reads TGTGCCAGCAGCTTACCCAGCGAGGGAGAGCAGTACTTC. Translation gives CASSLPSEGEQYF.

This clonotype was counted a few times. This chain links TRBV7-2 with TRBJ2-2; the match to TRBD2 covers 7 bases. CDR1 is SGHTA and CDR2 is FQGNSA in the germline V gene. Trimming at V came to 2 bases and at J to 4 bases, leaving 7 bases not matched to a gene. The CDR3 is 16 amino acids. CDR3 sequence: CASSLTGGTSTGELFF. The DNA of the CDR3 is TGTGCCAGCAGCTTAACGGGGGGTACGAGCACCGGGGAGCTGTTTTTT.

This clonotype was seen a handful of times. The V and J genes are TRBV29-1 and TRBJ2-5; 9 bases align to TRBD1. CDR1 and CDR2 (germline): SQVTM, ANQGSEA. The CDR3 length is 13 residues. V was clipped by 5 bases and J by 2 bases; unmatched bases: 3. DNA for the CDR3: TGCAGCGTTCAGGGACAGGGACAAGAGACCCAGTACTTC. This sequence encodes CSVQGQGQETQYF. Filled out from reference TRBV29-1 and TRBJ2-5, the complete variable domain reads SAVISQKPSRDICQRGTSLTIQCQVDSQVTMMFWYRQQPGQSLTLIATANQGSEATYESGFVIDKFPISRPNLTFSTLTVSNMSPEDSSIYLCSVQGQGQETQYFGPGTRLLVL.

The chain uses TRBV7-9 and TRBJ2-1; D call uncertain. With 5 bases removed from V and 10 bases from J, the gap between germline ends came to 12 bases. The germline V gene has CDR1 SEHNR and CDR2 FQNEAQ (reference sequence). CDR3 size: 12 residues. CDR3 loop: CASSLTTSEQFF. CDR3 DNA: TGTGCCAGCAGCCTCACTACAAGCGAGCAGTTCTTC.

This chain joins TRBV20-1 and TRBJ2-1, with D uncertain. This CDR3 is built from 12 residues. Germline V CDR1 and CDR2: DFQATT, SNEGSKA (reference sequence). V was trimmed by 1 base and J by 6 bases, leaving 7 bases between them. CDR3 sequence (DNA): TGCAGTGCTAGAGGTCCTATCAATGAGCAGTTCTTC. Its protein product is CSARGPINEQFF.

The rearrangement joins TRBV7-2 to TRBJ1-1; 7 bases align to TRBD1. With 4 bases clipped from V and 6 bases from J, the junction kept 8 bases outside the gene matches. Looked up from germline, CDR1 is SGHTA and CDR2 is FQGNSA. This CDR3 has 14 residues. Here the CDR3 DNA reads TGTGCCAGCAGCTCAGGACAGGCAAAGGCTGAAGCTTTCTTT. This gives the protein CASSSGQAKAEAFF.

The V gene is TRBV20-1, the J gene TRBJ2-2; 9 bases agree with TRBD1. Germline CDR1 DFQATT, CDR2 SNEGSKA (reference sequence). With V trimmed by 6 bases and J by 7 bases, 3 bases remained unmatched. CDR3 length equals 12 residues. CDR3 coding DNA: TGCAGTGCAGGGACAGGGAGCGGGGAGCTGTTTTTT. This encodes CSAGTGSGELFF.

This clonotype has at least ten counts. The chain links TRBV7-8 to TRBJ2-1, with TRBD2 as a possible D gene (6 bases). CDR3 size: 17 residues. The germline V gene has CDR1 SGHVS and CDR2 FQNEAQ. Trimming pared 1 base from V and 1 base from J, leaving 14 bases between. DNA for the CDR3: TGTGCCAGCAGCTTAGAAATGTGGGGGGTATCCTACAATGAGCAGTTCTTC. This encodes CASSLEMWGVSYNEQFF.

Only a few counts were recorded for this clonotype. The CDR3 region is CASSQDPPSGGTLSTDTQYF. The CDR3 DNA reads as TGTGCCAGCAGCCAAGATCCCCCTAGCGGGGGGACCCTTAGCACAGATACGCAGTATTTT. The J gene is TRBJ2-3, the V gene TRBV3-1, with TRBD2 matching 11 bases. Germline V gene sequence: CDR1 LGHDT, CDR2 YNNKEL (reference sequence). This CDR3 has 20 amino acids. J was trimmed by 0 bases and V by 0 bases; bases with no gene match: 11.